This T cell receptor (beta chain) was identified during a study of cytomegalovirus exposure and HLA in healthy donors. Study summary: Unique TCR beta sequences numbering approximately 100 million came from 150 million to 200 million T cells in an earlier analysis. Genotyping of more than 300 donors showed that approximately 83% belonged to the Caucasian-associated ancestry cluster. General observations from the study: Donors belonging to an Asian-associated ancestry cluster reportedly showed fewer N-insertions in productive TCRs than the approximately 640-donor mean, according to what a later analysis found. Reportedly, HLA-A and HLA-B alleles of most subjects were accurately predicted from TCR beta.

In regard to this clone: Its specificity is unknown.

The PCR had 60 Vbeta and 13 Jbeta primers. Using immunoSEQ multiplex PCR, the repertoire was profiled, and TCRdb retains in-frame clones only, with some absent. Here the sample table reports over 90,000 clones. CDR1 LNHDA and CDR2 SQIVND come from the germline V gene (reference sequence). This CDR3 has 15 amino acids. The clonotype comes from a man aged 40-50 years in good health and CMV-seronegative. The sample consisted of PBMCs. The rearrangement links TRBV19 to TRBJ2-5; 9 positions match TRBD2. The DNA matches TRBJ2-7 better at its end, which makes the J call doubtful. CDR3 amino acids: CASSIGIAGVSEQYF. The CDR3 nucleotides read TGTGCCAGTAGTATAGGGATAGCGGGAGTATCCGAGCAGTACTTC.